The rows below give T cell receptor beta chains drawn from one sample of a study of blood T cell repertoires in COVID-19. Method: immunoSEQ multiplex PCR; TCRdb's copy keeps in-frame clones and lacks some. The table shows some 93,000 clones, with 86% occurring only once. The sequenced material came from peripheral blood. All receptors derive from a man aged 55 to 70 with acute or convalescent COVID-19. Each CDR3 is given with its conserved first and last residue. A D gene is named only where the DNA matches it firmly. Part of the rows lack a size; the others show once, few, many or a class for expanded clones.

>TRBJ1-1|TRBV19|-|once
TGTGCCAGTAGTATATTCGGAGGGAACACTGAAGCTTTCTTT
CASSIFGGNTEAFF
>TRBJ1-1|TRBV13|TRBD1|-
TGTGCCAGCAGCGCCGGACAGGTGAACACTGAAGCTTTCTTT
CASSAGQVNTEAFF
>TRBJ2-1|TRBV19|-|-
TGTGCCAGTAGCCTTACCCGACAGGTACAAAACAATGAGCAGTTCTTC
CASSLTRQVQNNEQFF
>TRBJ2-5|TRBV9|-|-
TGTGCCAGCAGCAGAGGCAGAGGGTTTCAAGAGACCCAGTACTTC
CASSRGRGFQETQYF
>TRBJ2-5|TRBV30|-|-
TGTGCCTGGAGTGTATTGGGGCTTGAGACCCAGTACTTC
CAWSVLGLETQYF
>TRBJ1-5|TRBV7-7|-|-
TGTGCCAGCAGCACCCGTACAGGGTTAACTCAGCCCCAGCATTTT
CASSTRTGLTQPQHF
>TRBJ2-7|TRBV14|TRBD2|-
TGTGCCAGCAGCCAAGGGCTAGCGGGCTCCTCCTACGAGCAGTACTTC
CASSQGLAGSSYEQYF
>TRBJ2-2|TRBV5-1|-|once
TGCGCCAGCAGGGGAGACTGGAACACCGGGGAGCTGTTTTTT
CASRGDWNTGELFF
>TRBJ1-1|TRBV5-1|-|few
TGCGCCAGCAGCTTAACGGAGATAATGAACACTGAAGCTTTCTTT
CASSLTEIMNTEAFF
>TRBJ1-3|TRBV6-5|-|-
TGTGCCAGCAGAAGTTATGACAGATTAGACACCATATATTTT
CASRSYDRLDTIYF